The rows below give T cell receptor beta chains drawn from one sample of a study of T cells in Graves' hyperthyroidism and ophthalmopathy. One entry per CDR3 protein results from TCRdb running MiXCR on the multiplex PCR reads. Of about 560,000 distinct CDR3 sequences in the sample, approximately 16% are singletons; the top ten hold about 20%. Sequenced material: blood. These receptors were obtained from a woman under 30 with Graves' hyperthyroidism. The CDR3 runs from the conserved cysteine through the conserved F or W. The D gene is left open where the match is weak. Expanded clones are given a class, and other clones once, few, many or no size at all.

>TRBJ1-2|TRBV24-1|.|.
CATSDHDNYGYTF
TGTGCCACCAGTGACCATGATAACTATGGCTACACCTTC
>TRBJ2-1|TRBV11-3|many|.
CASGQRRVQYNEQFF
TGTGCCAGCGGACAACGGAGGGTCCAATACAATGAGCAGTTCTTC
>TRBJ2-3|TRBV11-3|many|.
CASSLLGTSTDTQYF
TGTGCCAGCAGTCTTCTGGGGACTAGCACAGATACGCAGTATTTT
>TRBJ1-5|TRBV7-2|.|.
CASSQSGVGGNQPQHF
TGTGCCAGCAGCCAATCCGGGGTAGGGGGCAATCAGCCCCAGCATTTT
>TRBJ1-4|TRBV10-3|.|.
CAISEAGRDINEKLFF
TGTGCCATCAGTGAGGCAGGACGGGACATTAATGAAAAACTGTTTTTT
>TRBJ1-1|TRBV18|many|TRBD1
CASSPGTGRIGTEAFF
TGTGCCAGCTCACCGGGGACAGGGAGGATCGGGACTGAAGCTTTCTTT
>TRBJ2-5|TRBV19|few|.
CASRHTGTQETQYF
TGTGCCAGTAGGCATACAGGGACCCAAGAGACCCAGTACTTC
>TRBJ1-1|TRBV7-2|many|.
CASSLEWRVGTEAFF
TGTGCCAGCAGCTTAGAGTGGAGGGTTGGGACTGAAGCTTTCTTT
>TRBJ2-3|TRBV7-2|.|TRBD2
CASSQYLERGAPRFTQYF
TGTGCCAGCAGCCAATACCTGGAGCGGGGCGCTCCCCGATTCACGCAGTATTTT
>TRBJ1-2|TRBV27|many|.
CASRQAGSSGYTF
TGTGCCAGCAGACAGGCGGGTAGCTCTGGCTACACCTTC
>TRBJ2-1|TRBV28|many|TRBD2
CASSSLAAYYNEQFF
TGTGCCAGCAGTTCCCTAGCGGCTTACTACAATGAGCAGTTCTTC
>TRBJ2-3|TRBV7-9|many|.
CASSSTAVTQYF
TGTGCCAGCAGCTCGACAGCGGTTACGCAGTATTTT
>TRBJ1-2|TRBV6-1|few|.
CASSASLLDRGYGYTF
TGTGCCAGCAGTGCCTCCCTACTGGACAGAGGCTATGGCTACACCTTC
>TRBJ2-1|TRBV6-1|few|.
CASTRGAGNEQFF
TGTGCCAGTACTCGGGGAGCTGGCAATGAGCAGTTCTTC
>TRBJ2-1|TRBV4-3|.|.
CASSRLGGREVSDEQFF
TGCGCCAGCAGCCGTCTCGGGGGCAGGGAGGTGAGCGATGAGCAGTTCTTC
>TRBJ2-7|TRBV5-1|few|.
CASSLKGPTAEQYF
TGCGCCAGCAGCTTGAAAGGCCCGACGGCCGAGCAGTACTTC
>TRBJ1-2|TRBV4-3|few|.
CASSPTLIPRDGYTF
TGCGCCAGCAGCCCGACCCTTATTCCGCGAGATGGCTACACCTTC
>TRBJ1-3|TRBV20-1|.|.
CSARDPESSGNTIYF
TGCAGTGCTAGAGATCCGGAAAGCTCTGGAAACACCATATATTTT
>TRBJ2-7|TRBV4-1|.|.
CASSREGVYEQYF
TGCGCCAGCAGCCGAGAGGGGGTCTACGAGCAGTACTTC
>TRBJ1-5|TRBV20-1|.|TRBD1
CSARRGLSNQPQHF
TGCAGTGCTAGAAGGGGGCTAAGCAATCAGCCCCAGCATTTT
>TRBJ2-6|TRBV6-6|few|.
CASSYVGGRASSGANVLTF
TGTGCCAGCAGTTACGTTGGAGGCAGGGCGTCCTCTGGGGCCAACGTCCTGACTTTC
>TRBJ2-3|TRBV6-1|.|TRBD2
CASSEVAGAIPPTQYF
TGTGCCAGCAGTGAAGTAGCGGGGGCCATCCCCCCTACGCAGTATTTT
>TRBJ2-1|TRBV5-1|many|.
CASSLPQGWDEQFF
TGCGCCAGCAGCTTGCCCCAGGGGTGGGATGAGCAGTTCTTC
>TRBJ1-6|TRBV7-2|.|.
CASSLDSDRSSPLHF
TGTGCCAGCAGCCTGGACTCTGACAGGTCCTCACCCCTCCACTTT
>TRBJ1-5|TRBV12-3/TRBV12-4|many|.
CASSPKGHNSNQPQHF
TGTGCCAGCAGTCCCAAGGGGCACAATAGCAATCAGCCCCAGCATTTT
>TRBJ2-1|TRBV5-1|.|.
CASSLTGSSNEQFF
TGCGCCAGCAGCCTGACAGGATCCTCCAATGAGCAGTTCTTC
>TRBJ1-2|TRBV24-1|.|TRBD1
CATSRTGGGYTF
TGTGCCACCAGCCGGACAGGAGGCGGCTACACCTTC
>TRBJ1-1|TRBV4-2|few|.
CASSQVGRRPLEAFF
TGTGCCAGCAGCCAAGTAGGGCGGCGGCCTCTCGAAGCTTTCTTT
>TRBJ2-5|TRBV20-1|many|TRBD2
CSAPNRLAGRETQYF
TGCAGTGCCCCTAACAGGCTAGCGGGAAGAGAGACCCAGTACTTC
>TRBJ1-4|TRBV6-7|many|.
CASRTGHFAKATNEKLFF
TGTGCCAGCAGGACGGGACATTTCGCGAAGGCAACTAATGAAAAACTGTTTTTT
>TRBJ1-2|TRBV12-3/TRBV12-4|few|TRBD1
CASSDATGHIANYGYTF
TGTGCCAGCAGTGACGCGACAGGGCACATAGCTAACTATGGCTACACCTTC